This is a list of T cell receptor beta chains from one sample in a study of blood T cell repertoires in COVID-19. TCRdb's table, derived via immunoSEQ multiplex PCR, lists solely in-frame clones and lacks some. Seen here are about 270,000 clones, 85% to 90% observed once, and the top ten hold around 2%. The specimen was PBMCs or T cells enriched from blood (not recorded which). These receptors all come from a woman aged 18-29 years who had recovered from COVID-19. Each CDR3 is given with its conserved first and last residue. The size of a clone is reported for some rows only, either as once, few or many, or as a class for expanded clones.

j_call v_call clone_size cdr3_aa
TRBJ1-1 TRBV21-1 once CASTPAGDRGTYGAFF
TRBJ2-1 TRBV11-2 - CASGRGTSGYNEQFF
TRBJ2-5 TRBV15 - CATSRPTGIAGVQETQYF
TRBJ1-5 TRBV18 few CASSPYPGLGSDQPQHF
TRBJ2-3 TRBV5-1 - CASSLTSGGEDTQYF
TRBJ1-5 TRBV18 - CASSPHAEGPQHF
TRBJ2-3 TRBV5-8 few CASSRIRGLAEGTDTQYF
TRBJ1-5 TRBV19 - CASSMEGQPHQPQHF
TRBJ1-2 TRBV6-5 once CASSKTGTAYGYTF
TRBJ1-6 TRBV6-2/TRBV6-3 - CASSYDRAGSPLHF
TRBJ1-5 TRBV24-1 - CATSDAGTGTDQPQHF
TRBJ1-1 TRBV5-1 - CASSSQGIAQREAFF
TRBJ1-2 TRBV11-2 - CASSLHRDRVPPSNYGYTF
TRBJ1-4 TRBV28 - CASSLSGGRREKLFF
TRBJ1-4 TRBV27 - CASKTTGREEKLFF
TRBJ1-5 TRBV4-2 - CASSQADRGGQPQHF
TRBJ2-7 TRBV4-2 - CASSRETSGVSYEQYF
TRBJ2-1 TRBV18 - CASSPVGGGDEQFF
TRBJ2-3 TRBV3-1/TRBV3-2 once CASSQGFSGSGYTDTQYF
TRBJ2-7 TRBV5-6 - CASSPEAGEEYTYEQYF
TRBJ2-1 TRBV5-1 - CASSFDGGAINEQFF
TRBJ1-1 TRBV14 - CASSQETRAAEAFF
TRBJ1-5 TRBV6-1 - CASSGRDSERNQPQHF
TRBJ2-7 TRBV6-5 - CASSYTSQSSYEQYF
TRBJ1-3 TRBV15 - CATSRDGLENTIYF
TRBJ1-2 TRBV5-1 - CASSFGQGAGYTF
TRBJ1-1 TRBV6-2/TRBV6-3 - CASSRAHQGDEAFF
TRBJ1-2 TRBV30 - CAWNQGIYGYTF
TRBJ2-7 TRBV5-1 - CASSLAGGQGAYEQYF
TRBJ2-6 TRBV7-9 - CASSVFGGSGANVLTF
TRBJ2-5 TRBV27 - CASSYGTEQETQYF
TRBJ1-3 TRBV7-6 - CASQGSGNTIYF
TRBJ1-2 TRBV28 - CASRRGTGRVWGYTF
TRBJ2-3 TRBV4-1 - CASSQEITSGGTDTQYF
TRBJ1-4 TRBV19 once CASSIVGARGEKLFF
TRBJ1-2 TRBV5-6 - CASSLYPEANYGYTF
TRBJ1-1 TRBV29-1 - CSAWTGNTEAFF
TRBJ2-1 TRBV2 once CASILAGHEQFF
TRBJ1-2 TRBV9 - CASSLDTTNYGYTF
TRBJ1-1 TRBV19 - CASSMGGARRTEAFF
TRBJ1-4 TRBV28 - CATHLVGEKLFF
TRBJ1-5 TRBV4-1 - CASSQAYRGPQPQHF
TRBJ2-1 TRBV19 - CASSNSGELTEQFF
TRBJ2-7 TRBV21-1 - CASSKAGDRGYEQYF
TRBJ2-2 TRBV25-1 - CASSDADRVRGTGELFF
TRBJ1-1 TRBV23-1 - CASSQQGGTEAFF
TRBJ2-2 TRBV7-2 - CASSFPGQGKTGELFF
TRBJ1-2 TRBV30 - CAWSGGVGYTF
TRBJ1-2 TRBV5-1 - CASSSGQVLPYGYTF
TRBJ2-7 TRBV5-1 - CASSLGGGIDWVSYEQYF
TRBJ1-2 TRBV30 - CAWVPRAAASYGYTF
TRBJ1-5 TRBV4-2 - CASSRGDRQYDQPQHF
TRBJ2-5 TRBV27 once CASSQRAGGVQETQYF
TRBJ1-5 TRBV28 - CASSLRAGQNYQPQHF
TRBJ2-1 TRBV11-2 few CASSRDRGHEQFF